This entry describes one T cell receptor beta chain. No antigen is known for it. TCRdb's table, derived via immunoSEQ multiplex PCR, lists solely in-frame clones and lacks some. The repertoire includes roughly 80,000 clones, approximately 90% of them detected once, and about 5.4% sits in the top ten. After removal of 8 bases from V and 5 bases from J, the junction contained 9 bases not matched to a gene. CDR1 and CDR2 from the germline V gene are MNHEY and SVGAGI. The CDR3 loop spans 14 amino acids. This sample was included in a study of T cell responses to AZD1222 COVID-19 vaccine. Overall study results and limits: The donors showed a predominance of white British ancestry and of females, with possible underestimation of clonal diversity.

The source of this sequence is an adult who received the AZD1222 COVID-19 vaccine. This sample comprised peripheral blood, obtained 28 days after the second AZD1222 dose. V is TRBV6-5 and J is TRBJ1-1, with 9 bases lining up with TRBD1. CDR3 residues: CASVIGQGRTEAFF. Here the CDR3 DNA reads TGTGCCAGCGTGATAGGACAGGGGAGGACTGAAGCTTTCTTT.